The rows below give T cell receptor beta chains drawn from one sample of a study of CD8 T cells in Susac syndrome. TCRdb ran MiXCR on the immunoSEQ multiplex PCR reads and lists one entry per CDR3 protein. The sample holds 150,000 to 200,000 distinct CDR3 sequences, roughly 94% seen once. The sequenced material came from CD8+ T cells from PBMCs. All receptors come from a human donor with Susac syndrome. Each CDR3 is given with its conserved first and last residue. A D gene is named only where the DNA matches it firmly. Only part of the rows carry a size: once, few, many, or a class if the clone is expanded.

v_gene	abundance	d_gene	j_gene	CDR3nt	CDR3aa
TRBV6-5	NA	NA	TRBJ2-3	TGTGCCAGCAAAAACACAGATACGCAGTATTTT	CASKNTDTQYF
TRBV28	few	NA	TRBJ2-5	TGTGCCAGCAGGGGGGATCGGGAGACCCAGTACTTC	CASRGDRETQYF
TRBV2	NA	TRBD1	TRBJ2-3	TGTGCCAGCCGACCGGGACAGGGCGGAGATACGCAGTATTTT	CASRPGQGGDTQYF
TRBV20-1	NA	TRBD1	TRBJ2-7	TGCAGTGCTGGGGATGCCGGGACAGATACCTACGAGCAGTACTTC	CSAGDAGTDTYEQYF
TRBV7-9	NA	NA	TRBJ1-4	TGTGCCAGCAGCGGGACAACGACCGGGGAAAAACTGTTTTTT	CASSGTTTGEKLFF
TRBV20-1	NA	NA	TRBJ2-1	TGCAGTGCCCCCCAGGGGAGACTTTACAATGAGCAGTTCTTC	CSAPQGRLYNEQFF
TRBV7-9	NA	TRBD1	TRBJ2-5	TGTGCCAGCAGCCTTCCGGACAGGGGGCGCAAGGAGACCCAGTACTTC	CASSLPDRGRKETQYF
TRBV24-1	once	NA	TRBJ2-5	TGTGCCACCAGTGATGGGATTAGTTTGTACTTC	CATSDGISLYF
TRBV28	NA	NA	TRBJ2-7	TGTGCCAGCAGTTTTGTTGGCGGTAGCTCCTACGAGCAGTACTTC	CASSFVGGSSYEQYF
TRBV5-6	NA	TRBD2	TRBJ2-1	TGTGCCAGCAGCCACGGGACTAGCGGGGGATTTGTTGAGCAGTTCTTC	CASSHGTSGGFVEQFF
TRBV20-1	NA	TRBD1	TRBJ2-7	TGCAGTGCTACCGGGACAGGGGACTACGAGCAGTACTTC	CSATGTGDYEQYF
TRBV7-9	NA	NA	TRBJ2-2	TGTGCCAGCAGCTTCCCGAGTCCCGGGGAGCTGTTTTTT	CASSFPSPGELFF
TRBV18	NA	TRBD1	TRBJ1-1	TGTGCCAGCTCACCAAACTCACCAGGGGGCCTGAACACTGAAGCTTTCTTT	CASSPNSPGGLNTEAFF
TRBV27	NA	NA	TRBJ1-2	TGTGCCAGCACGGGGGCGGGCTATGGCTACACCTTC	CASTGAGYGYTF
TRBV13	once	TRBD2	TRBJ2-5	TGTGCCAGCAGCTGGGGACTAGCGGAGACCCAGTACTTC	CASSWGLAETQYF
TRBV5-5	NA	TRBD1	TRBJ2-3	TGTGCCAGCAGCTTCACAGGGGGTTGGGCAGATACGCAGTATTTT	CASSFTGGWADTQYF
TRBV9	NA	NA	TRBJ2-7	TGTGCCAGCAGCGTAGACAGGAGTCCCTTCGAGCAGTACTTC	CASSVDRSPFEQYF
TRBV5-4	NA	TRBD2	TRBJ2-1	TGTGCCAGCAGCTTGACGGCTAGCGGGGGAAATGAGCAGTTCTTC	CASSLTASGGNEQFF
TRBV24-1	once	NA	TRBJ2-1	TGTGCCACCAGTGATTCCAATGAGCAGTTCTTC	CATSDSNEQFF
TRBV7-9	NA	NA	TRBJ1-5	TGTGCCAGCAGCTCAGCAGGGATGGTGGAAGAGCCCCAGCATTTT	CASSSAGMVEEPQHF
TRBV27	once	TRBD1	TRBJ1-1	TGTGCCAGCAGTTTATGGACAGGGGTCACTGAAGCTTTCTTT	CASSLWTGVTEAFF